This T cell receptor beta chain was recorded in a study of blood T cell repertoires in COVID-19. Study information: Sites in the United States, Italy and Spain provided acute and convalescent COVID-19 samples. PBMCs, B-cell-depleted T cells, or T cells were the source of the cDNA or gDNA that made up the material.

Trimming took 4 bases from V and 0 from J; bases not matched to a gene: 3. Germline V gives CDR1 SGHVS, CDR2 FQNEAQ. The CDR3 extends over 14 amino acids. The authors' processing: Nucleated cell counts were estimated from reference gene primer amplification. Only in-frame clones appear in the TCRdb table, and some are missing; sequencing was by immunoSEQ multiplex PCR. V and J calls and clone size are as listed in that table; D and trimming were resolved from the DNA. The table shows over 100,000 clones, with approximately 84% occurring only once. This chain connects TRBV7-8 to TRBJ2-7; 7 nucleotides agree with TRBD1. Sequencing was done on a sample of peripheral blood. The origin of this receptor is a man between 40 and 49 years old with acute or convalescent COVID-19. CDR3 protein: CASSSWTGSYEQYF. CDR3 nucleotide sequence: TGTGCCAGCAGCTCATGGACAGGCTCCTACGAGCAGTACTTC. Looking up the rest from reference TRBV7-8 and TRBJ2-7 gives the full variable domain: GAGVSQSPRYKVAKRGQDVALRCDPISGHVSLFWYQQALGQGPEFLTYFQNEAQLDKSGLPSDRFFAERPEGSVSTLKIQRTQQEDSAVYLCASSSWTGSYEQYFGPGTRLTVT.